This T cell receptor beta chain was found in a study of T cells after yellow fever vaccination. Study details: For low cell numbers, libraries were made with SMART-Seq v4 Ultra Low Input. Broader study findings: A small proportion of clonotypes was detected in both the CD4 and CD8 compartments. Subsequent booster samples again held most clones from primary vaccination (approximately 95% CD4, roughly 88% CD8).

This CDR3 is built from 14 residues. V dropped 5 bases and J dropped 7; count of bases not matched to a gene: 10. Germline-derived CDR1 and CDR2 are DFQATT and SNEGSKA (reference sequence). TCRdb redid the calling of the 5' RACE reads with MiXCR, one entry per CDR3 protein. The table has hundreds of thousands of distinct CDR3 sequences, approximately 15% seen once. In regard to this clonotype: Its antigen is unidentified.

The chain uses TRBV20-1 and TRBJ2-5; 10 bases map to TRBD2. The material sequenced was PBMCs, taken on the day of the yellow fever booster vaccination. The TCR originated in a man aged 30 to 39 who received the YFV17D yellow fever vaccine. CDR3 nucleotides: TGCAGTGCTCCCCGGACTAGCGGTCCGGGGACCCAGTACTTC. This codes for CSAPRTSGPGTQYF.